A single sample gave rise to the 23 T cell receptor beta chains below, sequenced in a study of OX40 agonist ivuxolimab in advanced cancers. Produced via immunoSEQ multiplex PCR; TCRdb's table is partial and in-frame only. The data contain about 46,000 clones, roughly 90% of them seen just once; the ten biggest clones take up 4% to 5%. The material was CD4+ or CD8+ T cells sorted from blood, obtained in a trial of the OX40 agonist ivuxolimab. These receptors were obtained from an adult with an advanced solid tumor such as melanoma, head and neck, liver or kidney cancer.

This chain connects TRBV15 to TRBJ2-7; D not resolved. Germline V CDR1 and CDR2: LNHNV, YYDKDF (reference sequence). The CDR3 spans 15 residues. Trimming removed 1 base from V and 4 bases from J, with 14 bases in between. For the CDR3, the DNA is TGTGCCACCAGCAGAGGAAGGGTGAGTTGGTACGAGCAGTACTTC. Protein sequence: CATSRGRVSWYEQYF.

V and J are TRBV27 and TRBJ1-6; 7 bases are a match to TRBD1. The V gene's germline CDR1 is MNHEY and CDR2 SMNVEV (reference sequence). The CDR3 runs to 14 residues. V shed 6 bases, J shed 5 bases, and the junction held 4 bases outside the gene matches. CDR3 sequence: CASRPGTDNSPLHF. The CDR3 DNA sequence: TGTGCCAGCAGGCCCGGGACAGATAATTCACCCCTCCACTTT.

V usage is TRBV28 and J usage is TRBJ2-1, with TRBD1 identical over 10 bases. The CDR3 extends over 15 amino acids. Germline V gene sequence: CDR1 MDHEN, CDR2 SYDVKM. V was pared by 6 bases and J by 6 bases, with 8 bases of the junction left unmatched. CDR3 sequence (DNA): TGTGCCAGCAGCTCGGTCGGACAGGGGGGCAATGAGCAGTTCTTC. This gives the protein CASSSVGQGGNEQFF.

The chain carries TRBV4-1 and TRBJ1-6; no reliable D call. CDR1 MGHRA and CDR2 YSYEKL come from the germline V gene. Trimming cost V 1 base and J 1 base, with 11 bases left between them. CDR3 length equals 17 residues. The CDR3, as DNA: TGCGCCAGCAGCCAAGTATCAGCACCTTCCTATAATTCACCCCTCCACTTT. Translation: CASSQVSAPSYNSPLHF.

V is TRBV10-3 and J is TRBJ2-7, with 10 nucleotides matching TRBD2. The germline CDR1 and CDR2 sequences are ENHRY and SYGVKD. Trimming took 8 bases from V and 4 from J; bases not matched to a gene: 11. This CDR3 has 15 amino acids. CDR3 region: CAILAGAPPVYEQYF. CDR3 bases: TGTGCCATCCTAGCGGGAGCCCCACCCGTATACGAGCAGTACTTC.

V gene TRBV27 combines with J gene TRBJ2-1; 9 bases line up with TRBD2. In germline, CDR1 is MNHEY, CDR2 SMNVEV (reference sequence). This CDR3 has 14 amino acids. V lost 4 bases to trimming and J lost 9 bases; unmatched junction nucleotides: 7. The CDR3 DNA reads TGTGCCAGCAGTTGGGGCGGGAGGGGCGGTGAGCAGTTCTTC. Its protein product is CASSWGGRGGEQFF.

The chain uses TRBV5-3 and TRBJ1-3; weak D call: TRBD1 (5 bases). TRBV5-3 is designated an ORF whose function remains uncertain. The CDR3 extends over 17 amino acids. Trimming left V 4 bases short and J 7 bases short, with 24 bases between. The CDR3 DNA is TGTGCCAGAAGCCCACCACCGACCGGGCTCGGGGGGAACACCATATATTTT. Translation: CARSPPPTGLGGNTIYF.

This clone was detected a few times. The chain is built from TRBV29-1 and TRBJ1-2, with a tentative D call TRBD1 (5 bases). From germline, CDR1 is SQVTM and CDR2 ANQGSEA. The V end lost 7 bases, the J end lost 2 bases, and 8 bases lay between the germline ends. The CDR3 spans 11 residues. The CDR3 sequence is CSGRDNYGYTF. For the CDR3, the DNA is TGCAGCGGGAGGGACAACTATGGCTACACCTTC.

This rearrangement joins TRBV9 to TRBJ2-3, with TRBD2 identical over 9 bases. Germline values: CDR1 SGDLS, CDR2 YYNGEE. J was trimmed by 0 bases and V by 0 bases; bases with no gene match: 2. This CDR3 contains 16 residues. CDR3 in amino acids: CASSVESGRSTDTQYF. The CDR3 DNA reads TGTGCCAGCAGCGTAGAGAGCGGGAGGAGCACAGATACGCAGTATTTT.

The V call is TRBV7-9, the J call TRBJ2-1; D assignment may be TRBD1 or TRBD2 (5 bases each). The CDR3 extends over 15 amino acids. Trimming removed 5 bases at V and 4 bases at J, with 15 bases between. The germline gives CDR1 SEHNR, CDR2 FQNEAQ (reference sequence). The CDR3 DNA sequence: TGTGCCAGCAGCCCCTCCGGGACCCCTTACAATGAGCAGTTCTTC. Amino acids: CASSPSGTPYNEQFF.

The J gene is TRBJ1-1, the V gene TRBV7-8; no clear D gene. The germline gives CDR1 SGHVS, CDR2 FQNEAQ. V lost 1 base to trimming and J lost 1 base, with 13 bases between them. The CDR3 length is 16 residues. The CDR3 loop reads CASSLGFRDKNTEAFF. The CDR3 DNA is TGTGCCAGCAGCTTAGGTTTCCGGGATAAGAACACTGAAGCTTTCTTT.

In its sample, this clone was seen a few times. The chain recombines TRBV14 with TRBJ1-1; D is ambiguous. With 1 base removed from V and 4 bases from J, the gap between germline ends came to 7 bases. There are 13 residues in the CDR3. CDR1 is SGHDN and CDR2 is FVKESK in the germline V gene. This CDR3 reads CASSQGRSTEAFF. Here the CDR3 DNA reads TGTGCCAGCAGCCAAGGACGGAGCACTGAAGCTTTCTTT.

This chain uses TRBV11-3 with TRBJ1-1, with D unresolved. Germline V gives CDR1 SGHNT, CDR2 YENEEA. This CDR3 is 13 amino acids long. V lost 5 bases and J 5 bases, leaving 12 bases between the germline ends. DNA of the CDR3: TGTGCCAGCAGCGTAATAGGAGGGACTGAAGCTTTCTTT. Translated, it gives CASSVIGGTEAFF.

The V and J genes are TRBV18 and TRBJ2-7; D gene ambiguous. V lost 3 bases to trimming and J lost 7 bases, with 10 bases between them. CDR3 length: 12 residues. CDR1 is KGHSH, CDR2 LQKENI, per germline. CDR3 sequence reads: CASSPGSWEQYF. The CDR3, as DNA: TGTGCCAGCTCACCCGGGTCCTGGGAGCAGTACTTC. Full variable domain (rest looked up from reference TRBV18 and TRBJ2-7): NAGVMQNPRHLVRRRGQEARLRCSPMKGHSHVYWYRQLPEEGLKFMVYLQKENIIDESGMPKERFSAEFPKEGPSILRIQQVVRGDSAAYFCASSPGSWEQYFGPGTRLTVT.

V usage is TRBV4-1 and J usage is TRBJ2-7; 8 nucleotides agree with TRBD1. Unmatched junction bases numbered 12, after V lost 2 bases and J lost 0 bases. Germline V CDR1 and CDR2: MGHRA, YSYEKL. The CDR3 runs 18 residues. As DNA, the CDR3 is TGCGCCAGCAGCCAACAGCCGGGATCAGGGGGCATCTCCTACGAGCAGTACTTC. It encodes CASSQQPGSGGISYEQYF.

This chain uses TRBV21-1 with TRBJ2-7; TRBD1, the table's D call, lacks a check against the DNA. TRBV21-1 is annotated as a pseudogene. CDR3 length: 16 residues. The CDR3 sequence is CASSKASWDRGHEQYV. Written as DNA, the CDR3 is TGTGCCAGCAGCAAAGCAAGTTGGGACAGGGGGCACGAGCAGTACGTC.

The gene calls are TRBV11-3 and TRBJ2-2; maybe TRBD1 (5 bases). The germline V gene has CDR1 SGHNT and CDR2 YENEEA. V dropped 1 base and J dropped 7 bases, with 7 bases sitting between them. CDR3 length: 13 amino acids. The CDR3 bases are TGTGCCAGCAGCTTAGGACAGAACGGGGAGCTGTTTTTT. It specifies CASSLGQNGELFF.

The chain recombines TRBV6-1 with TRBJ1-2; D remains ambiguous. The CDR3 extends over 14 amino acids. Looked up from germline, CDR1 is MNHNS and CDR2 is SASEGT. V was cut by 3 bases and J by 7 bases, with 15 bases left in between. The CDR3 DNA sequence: TGTGCCAGCAGTGAGGGCAGCGGGCTTTCTGGCTACACCTTC. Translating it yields CASSEGSGLSGYTF.

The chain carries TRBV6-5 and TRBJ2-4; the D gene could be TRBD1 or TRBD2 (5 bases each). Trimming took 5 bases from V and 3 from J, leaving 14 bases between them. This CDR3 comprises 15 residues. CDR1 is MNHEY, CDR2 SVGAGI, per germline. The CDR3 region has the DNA TGTGCCAGCAGTATCGCGACTGGGGGCAAAAACATTCAGTACTTC. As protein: CASSIATGGKNIQYF.

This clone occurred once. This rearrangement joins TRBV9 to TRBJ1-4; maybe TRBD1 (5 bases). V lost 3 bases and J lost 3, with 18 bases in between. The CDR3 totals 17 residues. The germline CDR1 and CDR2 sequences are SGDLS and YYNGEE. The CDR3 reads CASSAGWGYPPNEKLFF. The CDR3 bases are TGTGCCAGCAGCGCGGGGTGGGGGTACCCGCCTAATGAAAAACTGTTTTTT. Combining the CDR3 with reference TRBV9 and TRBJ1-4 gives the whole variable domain DSGVTQTPKHLITATGQRVTLRCSPRSGDLSVYWYQQSLDQGLQFLIQYYNGEERAKGNILERFSAQQFPDLHSELNLSSLELGDSALYFCASSAGWGYPPNEKLFFGSGTQLSVL.

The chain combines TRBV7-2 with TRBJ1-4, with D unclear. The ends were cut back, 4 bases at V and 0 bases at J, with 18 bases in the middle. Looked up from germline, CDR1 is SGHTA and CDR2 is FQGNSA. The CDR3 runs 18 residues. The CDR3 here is CASSSPPGWGATNEKLFF. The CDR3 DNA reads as TGTGCCAGCAGCTCGCCCCCGGGGTGGGGAGCAACTAATGAAAAACTGTTTTTT.

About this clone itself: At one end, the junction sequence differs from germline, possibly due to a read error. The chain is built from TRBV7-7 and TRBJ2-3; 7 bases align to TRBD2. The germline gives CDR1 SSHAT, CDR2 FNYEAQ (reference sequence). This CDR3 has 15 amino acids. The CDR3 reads CASSHQAGPTDTQYF. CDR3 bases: TGTGCTAGCAGCCACCAAGCGGGGCCCACAGATACGCAGTATTTT.

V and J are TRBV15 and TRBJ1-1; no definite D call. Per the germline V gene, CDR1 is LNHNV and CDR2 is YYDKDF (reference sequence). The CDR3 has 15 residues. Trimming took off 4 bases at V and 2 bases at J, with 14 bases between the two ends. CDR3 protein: CATSNMGSDNTEAFF. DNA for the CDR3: TGTGCCACCAGCAATATGGGGTCCGATAACACTGAAGCTTTCTTT.